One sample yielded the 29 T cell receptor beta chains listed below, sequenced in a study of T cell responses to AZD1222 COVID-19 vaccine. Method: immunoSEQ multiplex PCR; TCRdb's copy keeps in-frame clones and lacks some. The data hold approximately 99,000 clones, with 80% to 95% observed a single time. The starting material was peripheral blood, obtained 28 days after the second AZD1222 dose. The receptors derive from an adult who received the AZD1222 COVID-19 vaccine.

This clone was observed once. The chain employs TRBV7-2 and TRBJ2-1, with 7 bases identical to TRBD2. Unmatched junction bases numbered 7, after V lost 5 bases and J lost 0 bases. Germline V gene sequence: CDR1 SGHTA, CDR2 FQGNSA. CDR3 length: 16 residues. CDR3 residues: CASSPREASSYNEQFF. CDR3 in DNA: TGTGCCAGCAGCCCCCGGGAGGCTAGCTCCTACAATGAGCAGTTCTTC.

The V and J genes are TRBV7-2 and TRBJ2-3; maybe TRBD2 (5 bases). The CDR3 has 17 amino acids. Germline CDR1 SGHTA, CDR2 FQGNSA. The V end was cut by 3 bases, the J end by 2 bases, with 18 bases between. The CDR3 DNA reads TGTGCCAGCAGCTTGAGGACTCTAGGGATATCCACAGATACGCAGTATTTT. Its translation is CASSLRTLGISTDTQYF.

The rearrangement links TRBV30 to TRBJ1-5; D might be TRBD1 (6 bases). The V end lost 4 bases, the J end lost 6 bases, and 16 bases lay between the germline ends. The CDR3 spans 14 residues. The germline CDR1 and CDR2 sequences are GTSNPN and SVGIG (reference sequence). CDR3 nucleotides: TGTGCCTGGACGAGGAGGCAGGGGATTCAGCCCCAGCATTTT. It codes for CAWTRRQGIQPQHF.

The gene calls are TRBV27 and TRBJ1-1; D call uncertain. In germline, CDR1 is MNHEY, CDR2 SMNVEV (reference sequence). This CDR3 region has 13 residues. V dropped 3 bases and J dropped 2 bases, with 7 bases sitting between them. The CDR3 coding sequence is TGTGCCAGCAGTTTCCAGGCAAACACTGAAGCTTTCTTT. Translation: CASSFQANTEAFF.

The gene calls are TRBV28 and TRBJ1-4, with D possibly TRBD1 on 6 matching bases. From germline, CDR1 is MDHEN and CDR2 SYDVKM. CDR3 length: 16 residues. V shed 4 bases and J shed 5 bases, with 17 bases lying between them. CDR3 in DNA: TGTGCCAGCAGTTCCCCGCGGGGGCAGACCAATGAAAAACTGTTTTTT. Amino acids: CASSSPRGQTNEKLFF.

The CDR3 protein is CASRGTRSTDTQYF. The CDR3 DNA reads TGCGCCAGCAGGGGGACTAGAAGCACAGATACGCAGTATTTT. The gene calls are TRBV5-1 and TRBJ2-3, with 8 nucleotides matching TRBD2. This CDR3 is built from 14 residues. Per germline, CDR1 SGHRS and CDR2 YFSETQ. V was clipped by 5 bases and J by 0 bases; unmatched bases: 2. The full variable domain, completed using reference TRBV5-1 and TRBJ2-3, is KAGVTQTPRYLIKTRGQQVTLSCSPISGHRSVSWYQQTPGQGLQFLFEYFSETQRNKGNFPGRFSGRQFSNSRSEMNVSTLELGDSALYLCASRGTRSTDTQYFGPGTRLTVL.

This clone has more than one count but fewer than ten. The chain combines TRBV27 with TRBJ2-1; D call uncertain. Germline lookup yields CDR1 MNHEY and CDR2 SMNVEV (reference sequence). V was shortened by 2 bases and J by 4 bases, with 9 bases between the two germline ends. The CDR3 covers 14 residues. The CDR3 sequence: CASSLGGAYNEQFF. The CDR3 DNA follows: TGTGCCAGCAGTTTAGGCGGAGCTTACAATGAGCAGTTCTTC.

The CDR3 DNA sequence: TGTGCCACCAGCAGAGGTGGACAGGGTGCCAATGAGCAGTTCTTC. Its translation is CATSRGGQGANEQFF. The V call is TRBV15, the J call TRBJ2-1, with 8 bases aligning to TRBD1. The ends lost 1 base at V and 6 bases at J; junction bases unmatched: 5. Germline V gene data show CDR1 as LNHNV and CDR2 as YYDKDF (reference sequence). The CDR3 runs 15 residues.

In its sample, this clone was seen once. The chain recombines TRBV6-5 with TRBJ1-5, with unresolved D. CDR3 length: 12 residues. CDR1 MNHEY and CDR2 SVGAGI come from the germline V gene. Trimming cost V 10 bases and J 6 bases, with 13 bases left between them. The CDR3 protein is CATYGVGQPQHF. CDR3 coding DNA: TGTGCCACATACGGGGTTGGTCAGCCCCAGCATTTT.

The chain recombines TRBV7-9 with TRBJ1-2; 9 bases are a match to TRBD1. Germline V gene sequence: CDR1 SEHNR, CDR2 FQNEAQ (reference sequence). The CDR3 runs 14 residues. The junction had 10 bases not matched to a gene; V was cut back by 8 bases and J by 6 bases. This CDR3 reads CASAWETGGNGYTF. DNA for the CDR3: TGTGCCAGCGCATGGGAAACAGGGGGCAATGGCTACACCTTC.

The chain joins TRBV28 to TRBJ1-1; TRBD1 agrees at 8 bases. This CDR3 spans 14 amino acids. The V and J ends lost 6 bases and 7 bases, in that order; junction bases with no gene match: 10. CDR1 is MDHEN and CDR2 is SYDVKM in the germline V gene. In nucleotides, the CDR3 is TGTGCCAGCAGCCCGACAGGGGTCGGGGGTGAAGCTTTCTTT. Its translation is CASSPTGVGGEAFF.

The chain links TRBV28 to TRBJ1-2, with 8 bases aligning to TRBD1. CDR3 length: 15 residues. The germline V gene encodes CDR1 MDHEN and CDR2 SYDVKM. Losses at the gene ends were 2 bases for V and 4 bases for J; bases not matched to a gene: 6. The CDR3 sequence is CASSLRGQGAYGYTF. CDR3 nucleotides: TGTGCCAGCAGTTTAAGAGGCCAGGGGGCCTATGGCTACACCTTC.

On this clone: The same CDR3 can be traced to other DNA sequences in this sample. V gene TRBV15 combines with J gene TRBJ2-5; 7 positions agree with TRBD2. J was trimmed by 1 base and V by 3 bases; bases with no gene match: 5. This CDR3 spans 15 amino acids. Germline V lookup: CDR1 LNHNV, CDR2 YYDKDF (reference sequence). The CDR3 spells CATSRDPGGQETQYF. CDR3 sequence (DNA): TGTGCCACCAGCAGGGATCCGGGAGGCCAAGAGACCCAGTACTTC.

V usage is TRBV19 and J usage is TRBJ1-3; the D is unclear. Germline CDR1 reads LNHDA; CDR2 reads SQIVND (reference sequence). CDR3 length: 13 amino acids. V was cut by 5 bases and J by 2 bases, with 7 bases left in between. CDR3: CASSPMAGNTIYF. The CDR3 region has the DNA TGTGCCAGTAGTCCGATGGCTGGAAACACCATATATTTT.

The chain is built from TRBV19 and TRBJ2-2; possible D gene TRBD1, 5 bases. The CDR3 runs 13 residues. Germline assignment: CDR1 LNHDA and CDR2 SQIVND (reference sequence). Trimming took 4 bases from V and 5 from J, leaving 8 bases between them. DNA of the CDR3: TGTGCCAGTAGTAAGACAGTTACCGGGGAGCTGTTTTTT. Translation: CASSKTVTGELFF.

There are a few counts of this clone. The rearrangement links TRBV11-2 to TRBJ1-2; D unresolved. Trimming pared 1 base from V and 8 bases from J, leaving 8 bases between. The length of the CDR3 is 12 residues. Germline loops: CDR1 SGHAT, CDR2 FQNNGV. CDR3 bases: TGTGCCAGCAGCTTAGCCGGGAGGGGCTACACCTTC. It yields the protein CASSLAGRGYTF. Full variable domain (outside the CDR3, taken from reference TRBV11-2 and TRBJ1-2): EAGVAQSPRYKIIEKRQSVAFWCNPISGHATLYWYQQILGQGPKLLIQFQNNGVVDDSQLPKDRFSAERLKGVDSTLKIQPAKLEDSAVYLCASSLAGRGYTFGSGTRLTVV.

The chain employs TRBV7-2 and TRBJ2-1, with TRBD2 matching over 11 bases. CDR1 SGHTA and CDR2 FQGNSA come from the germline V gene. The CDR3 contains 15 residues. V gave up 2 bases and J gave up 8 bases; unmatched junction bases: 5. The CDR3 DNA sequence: TGTGCCAGCAGCTTATTCCTAGCGGGAGGCCATGAGCAGTTCTTC. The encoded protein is CASSLFLAGGHEQFF.

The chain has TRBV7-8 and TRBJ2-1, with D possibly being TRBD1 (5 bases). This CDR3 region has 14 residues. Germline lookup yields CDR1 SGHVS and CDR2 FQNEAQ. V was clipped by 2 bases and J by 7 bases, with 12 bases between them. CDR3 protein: CASSLYVGQNEQFF. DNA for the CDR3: TGTGCCAGCAGCTTATATGTGGGGCAGAATGAGCAGTTCTTC.

CDR3 nucleotide sequence: TGTGCCAGCAGTTACCTGGGGGAGACAGATACGCAGTATTTT. Its translation: CASSYLGETDTQYF. V usage is TRBV6-2 or TRBV6-3 and J usage is TRBJ2-3; D tentatively fits TRBD1 or TRBD2 (5 bases each). Trimming cost V 2 bases and J 3 bases, with 9 bases left between them. The CDR3 runs 14 residues. Germline CDR1 MNHEY, CDR2 SVGEGT.

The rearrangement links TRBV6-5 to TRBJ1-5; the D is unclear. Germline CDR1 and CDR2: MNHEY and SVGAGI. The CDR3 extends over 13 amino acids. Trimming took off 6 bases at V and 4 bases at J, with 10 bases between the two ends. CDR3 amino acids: CASSLSSNQPQHF. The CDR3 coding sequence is TGTGCCAGCAGCCTATCCTCTAATCAGCCCCAGCATTTT.

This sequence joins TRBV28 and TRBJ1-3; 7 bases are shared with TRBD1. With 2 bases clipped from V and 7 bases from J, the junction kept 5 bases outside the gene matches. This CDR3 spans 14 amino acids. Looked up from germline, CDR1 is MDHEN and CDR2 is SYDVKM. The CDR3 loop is CASSLTGERNTIYF. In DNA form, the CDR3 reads TGTGCCAGCAGTTTAACAGGGGAAAGGAACACCATATATTTT.

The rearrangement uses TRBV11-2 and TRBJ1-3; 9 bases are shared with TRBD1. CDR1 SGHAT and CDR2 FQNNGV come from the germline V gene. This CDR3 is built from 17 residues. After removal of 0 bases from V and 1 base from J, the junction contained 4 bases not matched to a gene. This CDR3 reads CASSLDRGTGSGNTIYF. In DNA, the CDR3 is TGTGCCAGCAGCTTAGATCGAGGGACAGGGTCTGGAAACACCATATATTTT.

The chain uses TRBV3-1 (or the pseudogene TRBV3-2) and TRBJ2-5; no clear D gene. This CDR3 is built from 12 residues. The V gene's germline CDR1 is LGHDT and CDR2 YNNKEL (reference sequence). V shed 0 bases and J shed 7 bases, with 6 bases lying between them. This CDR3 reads CASSQDRRTQYF. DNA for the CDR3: TGTGCCAGCAGCCAAGACCGGAGGACCCAGTACTTC.

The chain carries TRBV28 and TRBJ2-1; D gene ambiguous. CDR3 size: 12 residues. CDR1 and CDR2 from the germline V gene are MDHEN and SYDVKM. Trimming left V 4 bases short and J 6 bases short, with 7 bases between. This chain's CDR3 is CASSSTINEQFF. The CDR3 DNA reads TGTGCCAGCAGTTCGACCATCAATGAGCAGTTCTTC.

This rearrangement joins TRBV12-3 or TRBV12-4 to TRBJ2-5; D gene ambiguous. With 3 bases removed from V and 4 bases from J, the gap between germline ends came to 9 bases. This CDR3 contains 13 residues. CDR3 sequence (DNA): TGTGCCAGCAGTTTGGAGCGACGAGAGACCCAGTACTTC. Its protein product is CASSLERRETQYF.

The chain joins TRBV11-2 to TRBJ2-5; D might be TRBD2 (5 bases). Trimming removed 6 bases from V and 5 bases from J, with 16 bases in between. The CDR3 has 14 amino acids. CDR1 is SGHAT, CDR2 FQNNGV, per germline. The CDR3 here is CASSRISGGETQYF. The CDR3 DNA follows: TGTGCCAGCAGTCGTATCAGCGGTGGGGAGACCCAGTACTTC.

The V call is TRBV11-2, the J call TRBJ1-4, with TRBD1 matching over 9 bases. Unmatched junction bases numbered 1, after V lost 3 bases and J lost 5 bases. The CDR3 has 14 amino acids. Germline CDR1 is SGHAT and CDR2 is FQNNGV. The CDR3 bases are TGTGCCAGCAGCTTGGGACAGGGAAATGAAAAACTGTTTTTT. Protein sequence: CASSLGQGNEKLFF.

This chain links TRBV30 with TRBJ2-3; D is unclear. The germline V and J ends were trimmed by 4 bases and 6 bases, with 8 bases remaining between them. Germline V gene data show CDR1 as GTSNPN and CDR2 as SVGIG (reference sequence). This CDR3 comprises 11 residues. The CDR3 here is CAWKGLDTQYF. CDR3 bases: TGTGCCTGGAAAGGTTTGGATACGCAGTATTTT.

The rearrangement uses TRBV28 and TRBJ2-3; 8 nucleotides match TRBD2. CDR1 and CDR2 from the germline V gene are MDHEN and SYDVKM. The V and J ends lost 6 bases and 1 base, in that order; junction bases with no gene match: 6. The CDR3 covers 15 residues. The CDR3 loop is CASSLSGSGTDTQYF. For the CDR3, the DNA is TGTGCCAGCAGCCTAAGCGGGAGTGGCACAGATACGCAGTATTTT.